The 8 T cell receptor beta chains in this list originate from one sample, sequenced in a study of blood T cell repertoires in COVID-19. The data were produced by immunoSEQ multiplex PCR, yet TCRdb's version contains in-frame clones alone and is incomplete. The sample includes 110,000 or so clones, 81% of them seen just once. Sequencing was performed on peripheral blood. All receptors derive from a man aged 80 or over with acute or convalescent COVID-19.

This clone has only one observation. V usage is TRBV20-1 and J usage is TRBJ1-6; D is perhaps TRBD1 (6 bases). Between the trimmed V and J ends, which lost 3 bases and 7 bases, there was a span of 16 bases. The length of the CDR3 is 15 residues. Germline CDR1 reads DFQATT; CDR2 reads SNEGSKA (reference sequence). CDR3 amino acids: CSASLRGNFNSPLHF. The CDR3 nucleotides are TGCAGTGCTAGTCTCAGGGGAAACTTCAATTCACCCCTCCACTTT.

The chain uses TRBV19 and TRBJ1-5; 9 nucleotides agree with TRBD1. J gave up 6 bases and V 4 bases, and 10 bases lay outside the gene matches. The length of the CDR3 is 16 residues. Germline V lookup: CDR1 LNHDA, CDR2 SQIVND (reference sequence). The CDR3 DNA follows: TGTGCCAGTAGTAATCACAGGGGGCAGGTGGGTCAGCCCCAGCATTTT. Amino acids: CASSNHRGQVGQPQHF.

CDR3 sequence reads: CASSEEGGGNTIYF. The CDR3 DNA follows: TGTGCCAGCAGTGAGGAGGGAGGTGGAAACACCATATATTTT. The rearrangement uses TRBV2 and TRBJ1-3; D gene ambiguous. Germline CDR1 reads SNHLY; CDR2 reads FYNNEI. V dropped 3 bases and J dropped 3 bases, with 9 bases sitting between them. There are 14 residues in the CDR3. Combining the CDR3 with reference TRBV2 and TRBJ1-3 gives the whole variable domain EPEVTQTPSHQVTQMGQEVILRCVPISNHLYFYWYRQILGQKVEFLVSFYNNEISEKSEIFDDQFSVERPDGSNFTLKIRSTKLEDSAMYFCASSEEGGGNTIYFGEGSWLTVV.

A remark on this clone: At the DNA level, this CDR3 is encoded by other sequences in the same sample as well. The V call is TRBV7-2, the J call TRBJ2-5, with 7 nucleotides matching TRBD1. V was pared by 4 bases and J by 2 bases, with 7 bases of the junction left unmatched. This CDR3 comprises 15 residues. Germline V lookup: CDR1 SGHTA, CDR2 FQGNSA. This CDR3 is CASSSSRGNQETQYF. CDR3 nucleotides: TGTGCCAGCAGCTCGTCCAGGGGGAATCAAGAGACCCAGTACTTC.

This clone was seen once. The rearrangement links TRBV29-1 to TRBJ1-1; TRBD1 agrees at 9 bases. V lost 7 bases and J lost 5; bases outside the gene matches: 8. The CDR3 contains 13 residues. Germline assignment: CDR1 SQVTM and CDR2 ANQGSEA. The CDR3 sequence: CSAAGQGRTEAFF. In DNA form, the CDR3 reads TGCAGCGCCGCGGGACAGGGAAGGACTGAAGCTTTCTTT.

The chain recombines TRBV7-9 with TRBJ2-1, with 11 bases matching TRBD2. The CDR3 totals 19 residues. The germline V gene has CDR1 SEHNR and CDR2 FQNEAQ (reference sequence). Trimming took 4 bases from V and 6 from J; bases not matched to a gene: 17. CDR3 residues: CASSSIAGGLDGGFNEQFF. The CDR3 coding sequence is TGTGCCAGCAGCTCTATAGCGGGAGGGCTAGATGGAGGGTTCAATGAGCAGTTCTTC.

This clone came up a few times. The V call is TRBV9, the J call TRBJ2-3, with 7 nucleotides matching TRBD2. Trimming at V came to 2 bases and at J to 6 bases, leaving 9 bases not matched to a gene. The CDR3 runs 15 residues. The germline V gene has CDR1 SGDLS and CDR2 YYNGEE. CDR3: CASSVEGGPRDTQYF. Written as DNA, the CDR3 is TGTGCCAGCAGCGTCGAGGGAGGGCCGAGGGATACGCAGTATTTT. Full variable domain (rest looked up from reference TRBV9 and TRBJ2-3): DSGVTQTPKHLITATGQRVTLRCSPRSGDLSVYWYQQSLDQGLQFLIQYYNGEERAKGNILERFSAQQFPDLHSELNLSSLELGDSALYFCASSVEGGPRDTQYFGPGTRLTVL.

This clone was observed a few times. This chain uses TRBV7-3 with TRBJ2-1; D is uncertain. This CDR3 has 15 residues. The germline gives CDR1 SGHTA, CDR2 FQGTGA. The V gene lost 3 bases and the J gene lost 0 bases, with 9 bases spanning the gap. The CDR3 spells CASSFKESSYNEQFF. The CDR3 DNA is TGTGCCAGCAGCTTTAAGGAGAGCTCCTACAATGAGCAGTTCTTC.